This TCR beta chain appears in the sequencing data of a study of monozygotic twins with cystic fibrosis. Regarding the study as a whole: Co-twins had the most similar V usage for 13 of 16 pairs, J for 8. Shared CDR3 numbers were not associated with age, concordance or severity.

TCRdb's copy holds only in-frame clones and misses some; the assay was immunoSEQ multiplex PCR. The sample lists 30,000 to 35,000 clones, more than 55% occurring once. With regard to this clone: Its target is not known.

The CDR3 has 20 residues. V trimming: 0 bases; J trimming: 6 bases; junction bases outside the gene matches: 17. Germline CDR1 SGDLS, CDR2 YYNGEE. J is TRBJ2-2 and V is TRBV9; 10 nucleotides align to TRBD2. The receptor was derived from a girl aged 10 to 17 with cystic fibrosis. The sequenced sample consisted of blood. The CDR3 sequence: CASSVDAVASGSSFPGELFF. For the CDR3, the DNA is TGTGCCAGCAGCGTAGACGCGGTTGCTAGCGGGAGTTCTTTTCCCGGGGAGCTGTTTTTT.